This T cell receptor (beta chain) emerged from a study of T cell responses to AZD1222 COVID-19 vaccine. Measured with immunoSEQ multiplex PCR; TCRdb has only the in-frame clones, and not every one. The table shows 110,000 or so clones, with about 89% occurring only once. Trimming cost V 2 bases and J 0 bases, with 8 bases left between them. Per the germline V gene, CDR1 is SEHNR and CDR2 is FQNEAQ (reference sequence). This CDR3 is 15 amino acids long. Sequencing used peripheral blood, obtained 28 days after the second AZD1222 dose. The source of this sequence is an adult who received the AZD1222 COVID-19 vaccine. The genes are TRBV7-9 and TRBJ2-1; D ambiguous. CDR3 nucleotide sequence: TGTGCCAGCAGCTTAATACTTGGCTCCTACAATGAGCAGTTCTTC. It encodes CASSLILGSYNEQFF.